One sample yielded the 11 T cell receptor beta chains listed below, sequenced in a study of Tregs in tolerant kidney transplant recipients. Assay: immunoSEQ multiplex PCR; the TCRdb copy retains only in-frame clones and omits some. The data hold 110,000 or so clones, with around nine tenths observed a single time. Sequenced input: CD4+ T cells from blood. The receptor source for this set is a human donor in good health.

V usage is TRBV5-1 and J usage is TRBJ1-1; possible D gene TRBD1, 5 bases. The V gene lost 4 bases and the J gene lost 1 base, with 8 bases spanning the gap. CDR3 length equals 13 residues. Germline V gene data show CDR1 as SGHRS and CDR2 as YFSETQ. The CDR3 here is CASSTTGNTEAFF. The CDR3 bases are TGCGCCAGCAGCACAACAGGGAACACTGAAGCTTTCTTT.

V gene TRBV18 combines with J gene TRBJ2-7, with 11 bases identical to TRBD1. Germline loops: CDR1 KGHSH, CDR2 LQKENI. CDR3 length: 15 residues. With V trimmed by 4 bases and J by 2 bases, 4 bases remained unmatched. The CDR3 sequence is CASSLGTGGTYEQYF. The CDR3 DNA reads TGTGCCAGCTCACTTGGGACAGGGGGGACCTACGAGCAGTACTTC.

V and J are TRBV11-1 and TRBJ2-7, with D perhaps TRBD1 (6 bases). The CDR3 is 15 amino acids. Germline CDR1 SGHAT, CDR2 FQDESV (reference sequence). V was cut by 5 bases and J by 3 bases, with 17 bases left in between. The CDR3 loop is CASSLRDTSNYEQYF. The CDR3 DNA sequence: TGTGCCAGCAGCCTCCGGGACACCAGTAACTACGAGCAGTACTTC.

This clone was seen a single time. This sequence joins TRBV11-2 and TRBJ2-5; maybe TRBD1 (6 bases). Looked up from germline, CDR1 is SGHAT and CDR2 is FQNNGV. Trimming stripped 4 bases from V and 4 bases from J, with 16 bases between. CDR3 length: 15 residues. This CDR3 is CASSYSRQDPETQYF. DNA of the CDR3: TGTGCCAGCAGCTACTCTAGACAGGACCCAGAGACCCAGTACTTC.

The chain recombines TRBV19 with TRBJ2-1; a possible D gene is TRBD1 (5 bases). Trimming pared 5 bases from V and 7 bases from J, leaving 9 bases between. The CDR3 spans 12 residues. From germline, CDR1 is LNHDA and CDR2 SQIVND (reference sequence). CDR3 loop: CASSPNRNEQFF. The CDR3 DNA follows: TGTGCCAGTAGTCCGAACAGGAATGAGCAGTTCTTC. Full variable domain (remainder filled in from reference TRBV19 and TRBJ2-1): DGGITQSPKYLFRKEGQNVTLSCEQNLNHDAMYWYRQDPGQGLRLIYYSQIVNDFQKGDIAEGYSVSREKKESFPLTVTSAQKNPTAFYLCASSPNRNEQFFGPGTRLTVL.

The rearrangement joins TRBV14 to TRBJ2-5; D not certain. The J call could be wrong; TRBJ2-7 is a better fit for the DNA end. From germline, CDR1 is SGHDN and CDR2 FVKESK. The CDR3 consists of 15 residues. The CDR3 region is CASSQDRRKPYEQYF. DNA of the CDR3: TGTGCCAGCAGCCAAGATCGTCGGAAGCCCTACGAGCAGTACTTC.

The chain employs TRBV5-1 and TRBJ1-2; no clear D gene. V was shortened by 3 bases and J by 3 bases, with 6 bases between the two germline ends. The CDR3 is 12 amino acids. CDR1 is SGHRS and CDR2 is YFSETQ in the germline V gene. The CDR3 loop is CASSSEHYGYTF. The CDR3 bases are TGCGCCAGCAGCTCGGAGCACTATGGCTACACCTTC.

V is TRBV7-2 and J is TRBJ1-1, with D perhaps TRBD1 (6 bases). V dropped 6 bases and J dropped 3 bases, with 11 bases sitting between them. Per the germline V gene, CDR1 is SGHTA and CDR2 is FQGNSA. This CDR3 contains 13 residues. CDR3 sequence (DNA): TGTGCCAGCAGACAGGACAGACACACTGAAGCTTTCTTT. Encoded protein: CASRQDRHTEAFF.

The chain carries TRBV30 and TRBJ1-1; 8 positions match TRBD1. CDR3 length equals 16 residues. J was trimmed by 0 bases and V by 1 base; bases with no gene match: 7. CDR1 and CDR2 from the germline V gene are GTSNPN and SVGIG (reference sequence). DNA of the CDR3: TGTGCCTGGAGTGGCAGGGGGCGATCCATGAACACTGAAGCTTTCTTT. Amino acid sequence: CAWSGRGRSMNTEAFF.

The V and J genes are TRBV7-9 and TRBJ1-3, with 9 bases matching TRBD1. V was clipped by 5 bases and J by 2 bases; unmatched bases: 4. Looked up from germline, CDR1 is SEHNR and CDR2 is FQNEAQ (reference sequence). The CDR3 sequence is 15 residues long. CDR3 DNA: TGTGCCAGCAGCAACAGGGGGCGGACTGGAAACACCATATATTTT. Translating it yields CASSNRGRTGNTIYF.

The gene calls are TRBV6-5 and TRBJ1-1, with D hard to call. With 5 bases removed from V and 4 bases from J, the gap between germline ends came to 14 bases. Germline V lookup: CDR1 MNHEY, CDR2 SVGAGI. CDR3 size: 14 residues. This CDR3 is CASSGLSGGTEAFF. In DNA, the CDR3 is TGTGCCAGCAGTGGCCTTTCGGGAGGCACTGAAGCTTTCTTT.